This TCR beta chain appears in the sequencing data of a study of blood T cells in healthy people across ages. Study observations and caveats: PBMCs left unsorted prevented a conclusive naive versus antigen-experienced comparison. Per million T cells, TCR beta diversity dropped roughly linearly as age increased.

Concerning this clonotype: The antigen remains unidentified.

A second PCR, run for roughly 7 to 12 cycles, used a sample-barcoded 5' primer plus a J-beta primer mix. The study obtained at least 2.5 million CDR3-containing paired-end reads from every sample. TCRdb redid the calling of the 5' RACE reads with MiXCR, one entry per CDR3 protein. The sample shows about a million distinct CDR3 sequences, around 49% of them seen only once. V shed 6 bases and J shed 2 bases, with 13 bases lying between them. CDR1 is DFQATT and CDR2 is SNEGSKA in the germline V gene (reference sequence). This CDR3 has 13 amino acids. Each donor had around 9.2 milliliters of peripheral blood drawn.

This receptor was taken from a young man in good health. The genes are TRBV20-1 and TRBJ1-1; no clear D gene. Sequenced input: blood. DNA of the CDR3: TGCAGTGCCAGCAATACAGCTAACACTGAAGCTTTCTTT. This encodes CSASNTANTEAFF.